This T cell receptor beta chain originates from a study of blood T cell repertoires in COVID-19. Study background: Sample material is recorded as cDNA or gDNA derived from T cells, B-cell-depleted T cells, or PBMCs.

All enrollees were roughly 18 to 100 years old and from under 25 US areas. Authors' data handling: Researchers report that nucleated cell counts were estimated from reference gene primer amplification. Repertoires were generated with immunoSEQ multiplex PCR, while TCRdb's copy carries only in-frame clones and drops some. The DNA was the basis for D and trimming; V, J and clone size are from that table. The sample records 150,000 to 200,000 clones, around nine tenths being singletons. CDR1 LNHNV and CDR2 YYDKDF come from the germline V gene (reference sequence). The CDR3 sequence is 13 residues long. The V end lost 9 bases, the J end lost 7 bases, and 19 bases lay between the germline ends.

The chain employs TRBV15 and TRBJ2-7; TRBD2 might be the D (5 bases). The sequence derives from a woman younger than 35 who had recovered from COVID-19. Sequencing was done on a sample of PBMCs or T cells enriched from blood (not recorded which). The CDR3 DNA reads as TGTGCCACTACGGGCGGGCCCTCCTGGGAGCAGTACTTC. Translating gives CATTGGPSWEQYF.